The clone carrying this TCR beta chain was seen once. A read error is possible here, since a much larger clone lies one base away. Library preparation (for TCRbeta) was performed with unique molecular identifiers. TCRdb analysed the PCR reads with MiXCR anew, one entry per CDR3 protein. The sample records approximately 630,000 distinct CDR3 sequences, roughly 14% being singletons. This entry is derived from a study of T-cell reconstitution after alpha-beta-depleted transplantation in children. The CDR3 loop spans 15 amino acids. Germline lookup yields CDR1 MDHEN and CDR2 SYDVKM. The material sequenced was PBMCs, taken before TCRalphabeta/CD19-depleted stem cell transplant. The rearrangement joins TRBV28 to TRBJ1-5, with D possibly being TRBD1 (5 bases). This receptor was identified in a girl aged 2-15 years with congenital amegakaryocytic thrombocytopenia, due to receive a stem cell transplant. The CDR3 DNA reads as TGTACCAGCAGTCCTCCGCAGGGAAGCAATCAGCCCCAGCATTTT. Translating it yields CTSSPPQGSNQPQHF.